This T cell receptor (beta chain) was found in a study of T-cell memory formation after mild COVID-19. TCRdb re-called the 5' RACE reads with MiXCR, one entry per CDR3 protein. The data contain approximately 150,000 distinct CDR3 sequences, approximately 13% of them singletons. Overall study findings and caveats: Clonal second-wave expansions that peaked on day 37 had unconfirmed SARS-CoV-2 specificity. Contracting CD4+ clones sat mainly in CM and EM; CD8+ in EMRA.

This clonotype was found a few times. Its antigen is currently unknown. J lost 0 bases, V lost 0 bases, and 2 bases had no gene match. CDR3 length equals 16 residues. Germline V gives CDR1 MDHEN, CDR2 SYDVKM. The V and J genes are TRBV28 and TRBJ2-1; 7 bases are shared with TRBD1. The source is a man younger than 35 who had mild COVID-19 (a few samples of this study predate the infection). Cell type and time point are not known. The sample taken for sequencing was PBMCs or a T cell subset sorted from them (not recorded which). In nucleotides, the CDR3 is TGTGCCAGCAGTTTATGGGCAGGGGGCTCCTACAATGAGCAGTTCTTC. The encoded protein is CASSLWAGGSYNEQFF.